This T cell receptor (beta chain) was captured by sequencing in a study of T cells in Graves' hyperthyroidism and ophthalmopathy. Study details: Before treatment of any kind, peripheral blood was taken at initial diagnosis.

Study-wide points: Ophthalmopathy prediction by the model preceded onset by a median approximately 6.1 months. Researchers found most expanded thyroid clonotypes above 0.001 in blood as well.

There were TCR beta CDR3 regions amplified from RNA transcripts. Researchers ran a first-round RT-PCR on the TCR CDR3 using the HTBI primer set. TCRdb re-analysed the multiplex PCR reads in MiXCR, keeping a single row per CDR3 protein. The sample holds over 500,000 distinct CDR3 sequences, around 13% seen once. Concerning this clonotype: The antigen is undetermined.

V shed 3 bases, J shed 8 bases, and the junction held 4 bases outside the gene matches. The CDR3 is made up of 14 amino acids. Germline V CDR1 and CDR2: SGHTA, FQGTGA. The TCR comes from a woman between 40 and 50 years old with Graves' hyperthyroidism. The V gene is TRBV7-3, the J gene TRBJ2-1; TRBD2 matches 10 bases. What was sequenced was blood. The CDR3 bases are TGTGCCAGCAGCTTTAGCGGGGGGAACTATGAGCAGTTCTTC. Its protein is CASSFSGGNYEQFF.